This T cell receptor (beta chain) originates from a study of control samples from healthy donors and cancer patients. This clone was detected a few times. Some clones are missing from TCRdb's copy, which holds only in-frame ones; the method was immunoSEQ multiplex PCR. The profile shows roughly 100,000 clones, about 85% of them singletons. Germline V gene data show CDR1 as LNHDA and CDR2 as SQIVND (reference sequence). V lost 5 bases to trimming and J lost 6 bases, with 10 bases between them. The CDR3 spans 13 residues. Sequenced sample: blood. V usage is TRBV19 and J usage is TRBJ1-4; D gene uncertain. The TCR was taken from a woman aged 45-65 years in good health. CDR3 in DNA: TGTGCCAGTAGTTTACGAATGGATGAAAAACTGTTTTTT. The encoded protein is CASSLRMDEKLFF.